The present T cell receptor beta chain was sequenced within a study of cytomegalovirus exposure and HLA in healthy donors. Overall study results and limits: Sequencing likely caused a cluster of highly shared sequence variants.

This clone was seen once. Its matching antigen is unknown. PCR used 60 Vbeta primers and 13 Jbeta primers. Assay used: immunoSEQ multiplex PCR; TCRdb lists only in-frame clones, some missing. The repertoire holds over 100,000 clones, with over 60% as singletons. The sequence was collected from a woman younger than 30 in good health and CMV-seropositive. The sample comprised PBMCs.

CDR3 nucleotide sequence: TGTGCCTGGGACAGGGCCGGCGAGCAGTACTTC. It is translated as CAWDRAGEQYF. The rearrangement uses TRBV30 and TRBJ2-7; 7 bases align to TRBD1. CDR1 and CDR2 (germline): GTSNPN, SVGIG (reference sequence). CDR3 length: 11 residues. V lost 5 bases, J lost 6 bases, and 4 bases stayed unmatched.